These T cell receptor beta chains were read from a single sample in a study of human T cells and chemical hapten exposure. Each CDR3 protein gets one entry after TCRdb re-called the RACE reads with MiXCR. This sample carries tens of thousands of distinct CDR3 sequences, about a tenth of them seen once, and the ten largest clones take roughly a quarter. Sequencing used whole blood, obtained in connection with sensitization to the hapten diphenylcyclopropenone (DPC). The source is a man aged 50-60 years with alopecia areata. Some clones in this sample may be carry-over from other donors' samples. Each CDR3 is given with its conserved first and last residue. A D gene is named only where the DNA matches it firmly. Clone size, where shown, is once, few, many, or a class for clones that have expanded.

j_call,clone_size,d_call,v_call,cdr3_aa,cdr3_nt
TRBJ1-4,many,TRBD1,TRBV28,CASINGGQGNEKLFF,TGTGCCAGCATTAACGGGGGACAGGGAAATGAAAAACTGTTTTTT
TRBJ1-4,many,-,TRBV12-3/TRBV12-4,CASSLSGYVNEKLFF,TGTGCCAGCAGTTTATCGGGTTACGTTAATGAAAAACTGTTTTTT
TRBJ2-7,many,-,TRBV19,CASSIEHSYEQYF,TGTGCCAGTAGTATAGAGCACAGCTACGAGCAGTACTTC
TRBJ2-1,many,TRBD2,TRBV5-1,CASSLEGLDYNEQFF,TGCGCCAGCAGCTTGGAAGGACTAGATTACAATGAGCAGTTCTTC
TRBJ1-6,few,TRBD1,TRBV7-2,CASSQQGARNSPLHF,TGTGCCAGCAGTCAACAGGGGGCTCGTAATTCACCCCTCCACTTT
TRBJ2-7,many,-,TRBV20-1,CSARDPQSGPPYEQYF,TGCAGTGCTAGAGATCCTCAGTCAGGACCCCCATACGAGCAGTACTTC
TRBJ1-6,-,-,TRBV7-2,CASSLGGARNSPLHF,TGTGCCAGCAGCTTAGGAGGGGCGCGAAATTCACCCCTCCACTTT
TRBJ2-1,-,TRBD2,TRBV29-1,CSVDPSGSVIGEQFF,TGCAGCGTTGACCCTAGCGGGAGCGTGATTGGTGAGCAGTTCTTC
TRBJ2-3,-,TRBD2,TRBV7-2,CASSFGAGGWGDTQYF,TGTGCCAGCAGCTTTGGAGCGGGAGGTTGGGGAGATACGCAGTATTTT
TRBJ2-7,-,TRBD1,TRBV4-1,CASSQDWTGDYEQYF,TGCGCCAGCAGCCAAGATTGGACAGGGGACTACGAGCAGTACTTC